The 27 T cell receptor beta chains in this list originate from one sample, sequenced in a study of blood T cell repertoires in COVID-19. Measured with immunoSEQ multiplex PCR; TCRdb has only the in-frame clones, and not every one. The sample contains about 200,000 clones, more than 70% of which appear only once. The sequenced sample was PBMCs or T cells enriched from blood (not recorded which). The receptors were sampled from a man aged 35 to 55 with acute COVID-19.

The rearrangement joins TRBV10-1 to TRBJ1-1, with D possibly matching TRBD1 (6 bases). The CDR3 loop spans 14 amino acids. CDR1 and CDR2 from the germline V gene are WNHNN and SYGVQD (reference sequence). Trimming stripped 6 bases from V and 0 bases from J, with 11 bases between. The chain's CDR3 is CASSRGQMNTEAFF. Here the CDR3 DNA reads TGCGCCAGCAGCCGCGGACAGATGAACACTGAAGCTTTCTTT.

This chain links TRBV7-2 with TRBJ1-1, with a weak D call TRBD1 (5 bases). Trimming left V 5 bases short and J 7 bases short, with 17 bases between. This CDR3 contains 14 residues. Germline values: CDR1 SGHTA, CDR2 FQGNSA. In DNA, the CDR3 is TGTGCCAGCAGCATCGGCCGAGGCAGGGTTGAAGCTTTCTTT. Protein: CASSIGRGRVEAFF.

This chain links TRBV7-9 with TRBJ2-3; perhaps TRBD2 as D (6 bases). With 4 bases removed from V and 4 bases from J, the gap between germline ends came to 21 bases. The CDR3 contains 17 residues. Looked up from germline, CDR1 is SEHNR and CDR2 is FQNEAQ (reference sequence). The CDR3 nucleotides are TGTGCCAGCAGCTCCACCAGGACTAACCCCTTGGCAGATACGCAGTATTTT. Protein sequence: CASSSTRTNPLADTQYF.

V gene TRBV6-4 combines with J gene TRBJ2-5; TRBD2 aligns across 10 bases. The germline CDR1 and CDR2 sequences are MRHNA and SNTAGT. Trimming cost V 0 bases and J 5 bases; bases outside gene matches: 9. There are 17 residues in the CDR3. The CDR3 nucleotides are TGTGCCAGCAGTGACTCGCTGAGTAGCGGGAGGAGGGAGACCCAGTACTTC. Translated: CASSDSLSSGRRETQYF.

This chain joins TRBV5-1 and TRBJ2-1, with 7 bases that match TRBD2. The germline gives CDR1 SGHRS, CDR2 YFSETQ. V trimming: 0 bases; J trimming: 3 bases; junction bases outside the gene matches: 6. This CDR3 has 16 amino acids. CDR3 DNA sequence: TGCGCCAGCAGCTTGGCCGAGGGAGGGAGCTACAATGAGCAGTTCTTC. Translated, it gives CASSLAEGGSYNEQFF.

The chain combines TRBV11-2 with TRBJ2-5, with unresolved D. The V and J ends lost 1 base and 1 base respectively, with 10 bases between them. The CDR3 contains 15 residues. Per the germline V gene, CDR1 is SGHAT and CDR2 is FQNNGV. CDR3 sequence reads: CASSLARWVQETQYF. CDR3 coding DNA: TGTGCCAGCAGCTTAGCGCGGTGGGTCCAAGAGACCCAGTACTTC.

The rearrangement joins TRBV18 to TRBJ1-4; the match to TRBD1 covers 7 bases. The V segment lost 2 bases and the J segment 7 bases; nucleotides outside the gene matches: 4. The CDR3 runs 14 residues. CDR1 and CDR2 (germline): KGHSH, LQKENI. CDR3 loop: CASSPEGGLEKLFF. DNA of the CDR3: TGTGCCAGCTCACCAGAAGGGGGCCTTGAAAAACTGTTTTTT.

V usage is TRBV11-2 and J usage is TRBJ1-1; 7 nucleotides match TRBD1. Germline CDR1 reads SGHAT; CDR2 reads FQNNGV. The CDR3 runs to 14 residues. Trimming took 5 bases from V and 4 from J; bases not matched to a gene: 7. CDR3 DNA: TGTGCCAGCAGCAGCCAGGGGGTTGGCACTGAAGCTTTCTTT. It specifies CASSSQGVGTEAFF. The full variable domain, its missing parts supplied by reference TRBV11-2 and TRBJ1-1, is EAGVAQSPRYKIIEKRQSVAFWCNPISGHATLYWYQQILGQGPKLLIQFQNNGVVDDSQLPKDRFSAERLKGVDSTLKIQPAKLEDSAVYLCASSSQGVGTEAFFGQGTRLTVV.

V and J are TRBV7-3 and TRBJ1-1; D ambiguous. The germline V gene encodes CDR1 SGHTA and CDR2 FQGTGA. There are 13 residues in the CDR3. V lost 5 bases to trimming and J lost 2 bases, with 9 bases between them. CDR3 region: CASSPTPNTEAFF. DNA of the CDR3: TGTGCCAGCAGCCCGACACCCAACACTGAAGCTTTCTTT.

The V call is TRBV15, the J call TRBJ1-5; D gene ambiguous. Trimming removed 5 bases from V and 1 base from J, with 12 bases in between. CDR3 size: 15 residues. From germline, CDR1 is LNHNV and CDR2 YYDKDF (reference sequence). The CDR3 DNA sequence: TGTGCCACCAGCGGTGACGAGGGCAGCAATCAGCCCCAGCATTTT. This gives the protein CATSGDEGSNQPQHF.

About this clone itself: Other nucleotide sequences from this sample produce the same CDR3. In DNA, the CDR3 is TGTGCCAGCAGTGACCGCGGGAGCACAGATACGCAGTATTTT. Amino acid sequence: CASSDRGSTDTQYF. The rearrangement joins TRBV6-4 to TRBJ2-3; D perhaps matches TRBD2 (5 bases). The CDR3 runs to 14 residues. CDR1 and CDR2 (germline): MRHNA, SNTAGT. V was trimmed by 2 bases and J by 0 bases, leaving 6 bases between them.

The V gene is TRBV28, the J gene TRBJ1-6; 7 bases fit TRBD1. J was trimmed by 6 bases and V by 5 bases; bases with no gene match: 10. The CDR3 has 16 residues. Germline CDR1 MDHEN, CDR2 SYDVKM. This CDR3 reads CASSVTGKSLNSPLHF. The CDR3 nucleotides are TGTGCCAGCAGTGTGACAGGGAAGTCACTTAATTCACCCCTCCACTTT. The entire variable domain, with the rest obtained from reference TRBV28 and TRBJ1-6, is as follows: DVKVTQSSRYLVKRTGEKVFLECVQDMDHENMFWYRQDPGLGLRLIYFSYDVKMKEKGDIPEGYSVSREKKERFSLILESASTNQTSMYLCASSVTGKSLNSPLHFGNGTRLTVT.

There are a few counts of this clone. This chain uses TRBV19 with TRBJ2-1; TRBD2 agrees at 13 bases. The CDR3 totals 18 residues. Trimming at V came to 1 base and at J to 7 bases, leaving 10 bases not matched to a gene. Germline-derived CDR1 and CDR2 are LNHDA and SQIVND (reference sequence). The CDR3 protein is CASSIVGAGLAGVNEQFF. The CDR3 DNA follows: TGTGCCAGTAGTATAGTTGGGGCAGGACTAGCGGGAGTGAATGAGCAGTTCTTC.

The chain uses TRBV30 and TRBJ1-2, with a possible D match to TRBD1 (6 bases). Germline-derived CDR1 and CDR2 are GTSNPN and SVGIG (reference sequence). The CDR3 is 10 residues long. Trimming took off 6 bases at V and 6 bases at J, with 8 bases between the two ends. The CDR3 protein is CACYRDGYTF. For the CDR3, the DNA is TGTGCCTGCTACAGGGATGGCTACACCTTC.

Concerning this clone itself: The junction departs from germline at one end; a sequencing error may be responsible. The chain couples TRBV28 to TRBJ1-6; tentative D call: TRBD1 (5 bases). The germline CDR1 and CDR2 sequences are MDHEN and SYDVKM. The CDR3 is 16 residues long. As DNA, the CDR3 is TGTGTCAGCAGTCTAACCAGGGCCGATTACAATTCACCCCTCCACTTT. Its translation is CVSSLTRADYNSPLHF.

The chain is built from TRBV4-1 and TRBJ2-7; no firm D call. The CDR3 is 13 amino acids. V was shortened by 2 bases and J by 7 bases, with 12 bases between the two germline ends. CDR1 MGHRA and CDR2 YSYEKL come from the germline V gene. The CDR3 DNA follows: TGCGCCAGCAGCCAAAGAGGCCGAGGAGAGCAGTACTTC. It is translated as CASSQRGRGEQYF.

This chain uses TRBV5-1 with TRBJ1-6; weak D call: TRBD1 (5 bases). Per the germline V gene, CDR1 is SGHRS and CDR2 is YFSETQ. V lost 2 bases and J lost 5, with 11 bases in between. The CDR3 covers 15 residues. DNA of the CDR3: TGCGCCAGCAGCTTTAGGGGTTTTCATAATTCACCCCTCCACTTT. Its protein product is CASSFRGFHNSPLHF.

This chain links TRBV7-9 with TRBJ1-1; D remains unclear. This CDR3 contains 14 residues. From germline, CDR1 is SEHNR and CDR2 FQNEAQ (reference sequence). The V end lost 1 base, the J end lost 2 bases, and 8 bases lay between the germline ends. Written as DNA, the CDR3 is TGTGCCAGCAGCTTAGTCGGGATAAACACTGAAGCTTTCTTT. Amino acid sequence: CASSLVGINTEAFF.

CDR3 residues: CASSPEPRTSGRVNEQFF. The CDR3 bases are TGTGCCAGCAGTCCGGAACCTCGGACTAGCGGGAGAGTGAATGAGCAGTTCTTC. This chain uses TRBV28 with TRBJ2-1; 13 bases align to TRBD2. In germline, CDR1 is MDHEN, CDR2 SYDVKM. V shed 5 bases and J 7 bases; nucleotides not matched to a gene: 14. This CDR3 spans 18 amino acids.

The chain couples TRBV12-3 or TRBV12-4 to TRBJ2-1; 7 bases agree with TRBD2. Losses at the gene ends were 8 bases for V and 2 bases for J; bases not matched to a gene: 3. The CDR3 has 13 amino acids. The chain's CDR3 is CASERGTYNEQFF. As DNA, the CDR3 is TGTGCCAGCGAGCGGGGCACCTACAATGAGCAGTTCTTC.

The count of this clone is one. The gene calls are TRBV11-2 and TRBJ2-5; D is possibly TRBD2 (6 bases). Trimming pared 5 bases from V and 3 bases from J, leaving 10 bases between. This CDR3 region has 13 residues. CDR1 is SGHAT and CDR2 is FQNNGV in the germline V gene. CDR3 DNA sequence: TGTGCCAGCAGCCGGGGGACGAAAGAGACCCAGTACTTC. Protein: CASSRGTKETQYF.

The chain has TRBV2 and TRBJ2-3, with 7 bases lining up with TRBD2. The germline CDR1 and CDR2 sequences are SNHLY and FYNNEI. There are 14 residues in the CDR3. J was trimmed by 2 bases and V by 6 bases; bases with no gene match: 5. Written as DNA, the CDR3 is TGTGCCAGCAGGACCGGGACTAACACAGATACGCAGTATTTT. Translating it yields CASRTGTNTDTQYF.

The chain uses TRBV2 and TRBJ2-2; 12 nucleotides match TRBD1. The V gene's germline CDR1 is SNHLY and CDR2 FYNNEI. Germline trimming cut 6 bases from V and 7 bases from J; bases unmatched to any gene: 6. The CDR3 runs 15 residues. The CDR3 coding sequence is TGTGCCAGCAGCGGGGGACAGGGGGCTATCGGGGAGCTGTTTTTT. Translated, it gives CASSGGQGAIGELFF.

A remark on this clone: The junction differs from germline at one of its ends, possibly a read error. The gene calls are TRBV2 and TRBJ1-1; possibly TRBD1 for D (6 bases). The CDR3 contains 14 residues. Germline values: CDR1 SNHLY, CDR2 FYNNEI. The CDR3 nucleotides are TGTGCCAGCAGGGAAGGGGGGGATGACACTGAAGCTTTCTTT. Amino acid sequence: CASREGGDDTEAFF.

In its sample, this clone was seen a few times. The V and J genes are TRBV6-5 and TRBJ1-5; a possible D gene is TRBD1 (5 bases). The V and J ends lost 4 bases and 6 bases respectively, with 10 bases between them. CDR1 is MNHEY, CDR2 SVGAGI, per germline. CDR3 length: 13 residues. CDR3 in amino acids: CASSSRVGQPQHF. Here the CDR3 DNA reads TGTGCCAGCAGTTCCAGGGTAGGTCAGCCCCAGCATTTT.

V usage is TRBV2 and J usage is TRBJ2-2, with TRBD1 matching over 8 bases. CDR3 length: 13 residues. CDR1 is SNHLY, CDR2 FYNNEI, per germline. With 10 bases clipped from V and 5 bases from J, the junction kept 6 bases outside the gene matches. In DNA form, the CDR3 reads TGTGCCACCGGGACAGGAGGAACCGGGGAGCTGTTTTTT. Encoded protein: CATGTGGTGELFF.

This clone was seen only once. V is TRBV19 and J is TRBJ2-7, with unresolved D. Germline CDR1 reads LNHDA; CDR2 reads SQIVND (reference sequence). This CDR3 comprises 12 residues. V dropped 1 base and J dropped 3 bases, with 4 bases sitting between them. CDR3 in amino acids: CASSIVGYEQYF. The CDR3 nucleotides read TGTGCCAGTAGTATAGTCGGCTACGAGCAGTACTTC.